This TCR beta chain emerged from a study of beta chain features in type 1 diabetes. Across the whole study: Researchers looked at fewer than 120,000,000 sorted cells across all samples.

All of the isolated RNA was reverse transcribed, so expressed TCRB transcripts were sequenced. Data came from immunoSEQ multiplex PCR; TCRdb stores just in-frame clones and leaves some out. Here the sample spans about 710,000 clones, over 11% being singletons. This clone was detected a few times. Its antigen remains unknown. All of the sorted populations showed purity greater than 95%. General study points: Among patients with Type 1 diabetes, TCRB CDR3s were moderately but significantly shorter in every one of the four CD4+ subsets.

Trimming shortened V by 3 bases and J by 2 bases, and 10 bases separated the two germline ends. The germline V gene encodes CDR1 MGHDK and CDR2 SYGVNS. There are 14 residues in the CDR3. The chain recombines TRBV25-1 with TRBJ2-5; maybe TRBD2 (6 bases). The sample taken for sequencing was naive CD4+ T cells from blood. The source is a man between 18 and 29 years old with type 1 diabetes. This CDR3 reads CASSEREIQETQYF. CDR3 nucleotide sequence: TGTGCCAGCAGTGAGCGGGAAATTCAAGAGACCCAGTACTTC.